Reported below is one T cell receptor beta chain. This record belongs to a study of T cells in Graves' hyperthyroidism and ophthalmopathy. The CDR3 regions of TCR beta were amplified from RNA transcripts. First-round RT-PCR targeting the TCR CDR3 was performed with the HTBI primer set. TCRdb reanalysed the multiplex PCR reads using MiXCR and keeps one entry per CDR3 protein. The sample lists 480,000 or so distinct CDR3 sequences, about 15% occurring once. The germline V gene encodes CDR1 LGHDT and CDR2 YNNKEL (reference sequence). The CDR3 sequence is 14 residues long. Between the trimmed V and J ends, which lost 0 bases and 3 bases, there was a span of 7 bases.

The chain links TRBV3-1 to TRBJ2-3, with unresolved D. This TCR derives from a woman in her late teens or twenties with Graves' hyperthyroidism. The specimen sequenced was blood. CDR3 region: CASSQDVRTDTQYF. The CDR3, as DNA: TGTGCCAGCAGCCAAGATGTGAGGACAGATACGCAGTATTTT.